The entry below describes one T cell receptor (beta chain). This sample is part of a study of control samples from healthy donors and cancer patients. The CDR3 sequence is 11 residues long. The V and J ends lost 4 bases and 3 bases respectively, with 3 bases between them. Germline assignment: CDR1 SNHLY and CDR2 FYNNEI. Assay: immunoSEQ multiplex PCR; the TCRdb copy retains only in-frame clones and omits some. The sample has more than 100,000 clones, just over 90% seen once. This chain connects TRBV2 to TRBJ1-1; unclear D gene. The receptor comes from a woman aged 18-29 years in good health. The sample taken for sequencing was blood. CDR3 residues: CASSGDTEAFF. The CDR3 nucleotides read TGTGCCAGCAGTGGGGACACTGAAGCTTTCTTT.